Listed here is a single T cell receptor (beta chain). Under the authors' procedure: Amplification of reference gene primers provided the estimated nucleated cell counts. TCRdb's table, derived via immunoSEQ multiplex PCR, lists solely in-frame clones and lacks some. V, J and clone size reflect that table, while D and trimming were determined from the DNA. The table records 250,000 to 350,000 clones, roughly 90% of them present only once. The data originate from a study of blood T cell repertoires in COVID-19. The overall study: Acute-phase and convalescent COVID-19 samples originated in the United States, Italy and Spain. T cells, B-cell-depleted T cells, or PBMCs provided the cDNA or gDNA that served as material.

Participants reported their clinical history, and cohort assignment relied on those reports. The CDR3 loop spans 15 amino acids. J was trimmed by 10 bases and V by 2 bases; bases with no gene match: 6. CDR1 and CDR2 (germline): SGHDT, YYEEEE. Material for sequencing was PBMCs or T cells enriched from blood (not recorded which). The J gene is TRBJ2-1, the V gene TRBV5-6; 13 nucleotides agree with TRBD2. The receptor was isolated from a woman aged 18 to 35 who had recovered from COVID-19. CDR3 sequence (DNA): TGTGCCAGCAGCTTCCGACTAGCGGGAGGAAGGGAGCAGTTCTTC. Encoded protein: CASSFRLAGGREQFF.